These 17 T cell receptor beta chains came from one sample sequenced in a study of blood T cell repertoires in COVID-19. TCRdb keeps only in-frame clones here, not all; method: immunoSEQ multiplex PCR. The sample yields roughly 50,000 clones, about 84% seen once. Sequencing was carried out using peripheral blood. Receptors originate from a woman in her fifties or sixties with acute or convalescent COVID-19.

The rearrangement uses TRBV18 and TRBJ2-2; D is possibly TRBD1 (5 bases). CDR3 length: 16 residues. V lost 4 bases and J 1 base, leaving 13 bases between the germline ends. Germline V lookup: CDR1 KGHSH, CDR2 LQKENI. The CDR3 nucleotides read TGTGCCAGCTCACTCTCGCTCACAGGGAACACCGGGGAGCTGTTTTTT. It encodes CASSLSLTGNTGELFF.

The CDR3 sequence is CASSDLRTSGGRGTGELFF. In DNA form, the CDR3 reads TGTGCCAGCAGTGATCTTAGGACTAGCGGAGGCAGGGGAACCGGGGAGCTGTTTTTT. This chain uses TRBV27 with TRBJ2-2, with 10 bases that match TRBD2. Germline V gives CDR1 MNHEY, CDR2 SMNVEV (reference sequence). CDR3 length equals 19 residues. The junction had 17 bases not matched to a gene; V was cut back by 5 bases and J by 5 bases.

The table lists this clone with a count of one. This rearrangement joins TRBV7-2 to TRBJ1-4; the D gene is possibly TRBD1 (6 bases). Trimming pared 2 bases from V and 8 bases from J, leaving 15 bases between. Germline CDR1 reads SGHTA; CDR2 reads FQGNSA. The CDR3 runs 15 residues. CDR3 in DNA: TGTGCCAGCAGCTTATCCTACAGGGAATTCGAAAAACTGTTTTTT. This encodes CASSLSYREFEKLFF.

The rearrangement uses TRBV5-1 and TRBJ2-1; perhaps TRBD2 as D (7 bases). From germline, CDR1 is SGHRS and CDR2 YFSETQ. V lost 0 bases and J 5 bases, leaving 12 bases between the germline ends. The CDR3 runs to 15 residues. CDR3 DNA: TGCGCCAGCAGCTTGGTTGGCGGGGGCCACAATGAGCAGTTCTTC. Protein sequence: CASSLVGGGHNEQFF.

V is TRBV7-9 and J is TRBJ2-2; 8 bases line up with TRBD2. Germline values: CDR1 SEHNR, CDR2 FQNEAQ (reference sequence). This CDR3 spans 15 amino acids. The junction had 3 bases not matched to a gene; V was cut back by 0 bases and J by 6 bases. CDR3 sequence reads: CASSLASGAAGELFF. CDR3 bases: TGTGCCAGCAGCTTAGCTAGCGGGGCGGCCGGGGAGCTGTTTTTT.

The table lists this clone with a few counts. The genes are TRBV7-3 and TRBJ2-7; 8 bases fit TRBD2. V lost 5 bases, J lost 6 bases, and 9 bases stayed unmatched. Germline lookup yields CDR1 SGHTA and CDR2 FQGTGA. CDR3 length: 14 amino acids. The CDR3 DNA reads as TGTGCCAGCAGCCCAGGACTAGCCGGAGGCGAGCAGTACTTC. Translating gives CASSPGLAGGEQYF.

The genes are TRBV5-1 and TRBJ1-2, with 8 bases lining up with TRBD1. The V gene end was trimmed by 4 bases and the J gene end by 5 bases; junction bases not matched to a gene: 7. CDR3 length equals 14 residues. Germline V lookup: CDR1 SGHRS, CDR2 YFSETQ. CDR3 nucleotides: TGCGCCAGCAGCGAGACAGGGGTGGGGTATGGCTACACCTTC. It yields the protein CASSETGVGYGYTF.

The CDR3: CASITREAYEQYF. CDR3 in DNA: TGTGCCAGCATCACCAGGGAGGCCTACGAGCAGTACTTC. This rearrangement joins TRBV27 to TRBJ2-7; weak D call: TRBD2 (6 bases). V lost 7 bases and J lost 2, with 12 bases in between. The CDR3 length is 13 residues. Germline loops: CDR1 MNHEY, CDR2 SMNVEV (reference sequence).

The chain is built from TRBV7-3 and TRBJ2-1, with 8 bases identical to TRBD2. CDR3 size: 16 residues. With V trimmed by 1 base and J by 10 bases, 12 bases remained unmatched. Germline V gene lookup returns CDR1 SGHTA and CDR2 FQGTGA. This chain's CDR3 is CASSLSSSASGSEQFF. The DNA for the CDR3 is TGTGCCAGCAGCTTAAGCTCGTCGGCAAGCGGGAGCGAGCAGTTCTTC. Based on the CDR3 plus reference TRBV7-3 and TRBJ2-1, the full variable domain is GAGVSQTPSNKVTEKGKYVELRCDPISGHTALYWYRQSLGQGPEFLIYFQGTGAADDSGLPNDRFFAVRPEGSVSTLKIQRTERGDSAVYLCASSLSSSASGSEQFFGPGTRLTVL.

The chain couples TRBV6-6 to TRBJ2-3; TRBD2 matches 10 bases. CDR3 length: 17 residues. The ends lost 5 bases at V and 2 bases at J; junction bases unmatched: 10. The V gene's germline CDR1 is MNHNY and CDR2 SVGAGI (reference sequence). The DNA of the CDR3 is TGTGCCAGCAGTCACAGGCGGCTAGCGGGGGTCACAGATACGCAGTATTTT. This sequence encodes CASSHRRLAGVTDTQYF.

The rearrangement uses TRBV11-3 and TRBJ2-1; 9 nucleotides align to TRBD2. V shed 5 bases, J shed 3 bases, and the junction held 5 bases outside the gene matches. This CDR3 region has 15 residues. Germline V gene lookup returns CDR1 SGHNT and CDR2 YENEEA. The CDR3 is CASSPLAGDYNEQFF. The CDR3 nucleotides read TGTGCCAGCAGCCCGTTAGCGGGAGACTACAATGAGCAGTTCTTC.

This clone was recorded once. The J gene is TRBJ2-1, the V gene TRBV4-2; 9 bases match TRBD2. The germline V gene has CDR1 LGHNA and CDR2 YNFKEQ. After removal of 0 bases from V and 5 bases from J, the junction contained 8 bases not matched to a gene. The CDR3 spans 17 residues. DNA for the CDR3: TGTGCCAGCAGCCAAGAATTGGCGGGAGGGCCCCACAATGAGCAGTTCTTC. Encoded protein: CASSQELAGGPHNEQFF.

This chain joins TRBV6-5 and TRBJ2-3, with 8 bases that match TRBD2. The CDR3 is made up of 13 amino acids. Germline CDR1 is MNHEY and CDR2 is SVGAGI. The V segment lost 10 bases and the J segment 8 bases; nucleotides outside the gene matches: 11. CDR3 nucleotide sequence: TGTGCCATCACGGGAGGGATTGGGGGTACGCAGTATTTT. It specifies CAITGGIGGTQYF.

The gene calls are TRBV13 and TRBJ1-2, with TRBD1 matching 9 bases. CDR1 is PRHDT and CDR2 is FYEKMQ in the germline V gene (reference sequence). After removal of 4 bases from V and 6 bases from J, the junction contained 12 bases not matched to a gene. The CDR3 contains 16 residues. This CDR3 is CASSSRAPGQGDGYTF. In nucleotides, the CDR3 is TGTGCCAGCAGCTCAAGAGCTCCGGGACAGGGAGATGGCTACACCTTC.

The chain employs TRBV7-8 and TRBJ1-5; a possible D gene is TRBD1 (5 bases). V was trimmed by 5 bases and J by 0 bases, leaving 8 bases between them. The CDR3 length is 14 residues. Germline CDR1 and CDR2: SGHVS and FQNEAQ. CDR3 nucleotides: TGTGCCAGCAGCCGGCAGGGTAGCAATCAGCCCCAGCATTTT. Translated, it gives CASSRQGSNQPQHF.

V gene TRBV29-1 combines with J gene TRBJ2-3, with TRBD2 as a possible D gene (5 bases). CDR1 is SQVTM and CDR2 is ANQGSEA in the germline V gene. The V gene lost 4 bases and the J gene lost 4 bases, with 9 bases spanning the gap. This CDR3 spans 12 amino acids. CDR3 residues: CSVGPGSDTQYF. Written as DNA, the CDR3 is TGCAGCGTTGGCCCGGGGTCAGATACGCAGTATTTT.

The V and J genes are TRBV5-6 and TRBJ1-2; no clear D. From germline, CDR1 is SGHDT and CDR2 YYEEEE. The CDR3 is made up of 15 amino acids. V was clipped by 0 bases and J by 1 base, with 10 bases between them. The CDR3 DNA reads TGTGCCAGCAGCTTGGGTCTGCCAGATAACTATGGCTACACCTTC. This translates into CASSLGLPDNYGYTF.